This T cell receptor (beta chain) was sequenced during a study of T cell changes during pregnancy in multiple sclerosis. Sequenced by immunoSEQ multiplex PCR; TCRdb stores in-frame clones only, minus some. The sample carries approximately 27,000 clones, roughly 89% recorded once. Per germline, CDR1 MDHEN and CDR2 SYDVKM. Trimming stripped 3 bases from V and 2 bases from J, with 11 bases between. The length of the CDR3 is 14 residues. The genes are TRBV28 and TRBJ2-7, with D possibly TRBD1 on 6 matching bases. The sequence was obtained from a female donor with multiple sclerosis, enrolled in a pregnancy study. The source was CD8+ T cells from peripheral blood mononuclear cells, collected before pregnancy. The CDR3 spells CASSLYGQPYEQYF. Written as DNA, the CDR3 is TGTGCCAGCAGTTTGTATGGACAGCCCTACGAGCAGTACTTC.